Given below is one T cell receptor (beta chain) in context. Its antigen is not identified. This specimen comes from a study of blood T cells in healthy people across ages. Together with a sample-barcoded 5' primer, a J-beta primer mix was included in a second PCR lasting about 6 to 11 cycles. TCRdb recomputed calls from the 5' RACE reads with MiXCR, one row per CDR3 protein. The sample holds more than 800,000 distinct CDR3 sequences, less than 35% seen once. The CDR3 extends over 18 amino acids. Germline lookup yields CDR1 MNHEY and CDR2 SVGEGT. V dropped 2 bases and J dropped 2; count of bases not matched to a gene: 11. Broader study findings: The percentage of naive T cells correlated strongly with TCR beta diversity.

This clonotype originated in a woman older than 75 in good health. The chain links TRBV6-2 or TRBV6-3 to TRBJ2-4; 8 positions agree with TRBD2. The sample was blood. This CDR3 is CASSYRAGLERTKNIQYF. CDR3 DNA: TGTGCCAGCAGTTACCGGGCGGGACTAGAAAGGACCAAAAACATTCAGTACTTC.